The clone carrying this T cell receptor beta chain turned up a few times. As yet, its antigen is unknown. These data come from a study of T cells in localized non-small cell lung cancer. General study results and limits: Higher adjacent-lung clonality was associated with shorter survival. In adjacent lung appeared a median around 54 of the top 100 tumor clones. The greatest T cell clonality was found in uninvolved adjacent lung (higher than in tumor).

Generated by immunoSEQ multiplex PCR, the TCRdb table keeps only in-frame clones and is missing some. The sample consists of around 1,800 clones, under 55% of them appearing once. The source is a male donor aged 60 or over with stage II lung adenocarcinoma. Material: lung tumor tissue, obtained before any cancer treatment.

The CDR3 DNA follows: TGTGCCACCAGGGGCAAGGGTAGCAGCCAGCCCCAGCATTTT. Translated, it gives CATRGKGSSQPQHF. The V gene is TRBV15, the J gene TRBJ1-5; D gene unclear. V was shortened by 6 bases and J by 7 bases, with 16 bases between the two germline ends. The CDR3 covers 14 residues. Per the germline V gene, CDR1 is LNHNV and CDR2 is YYDKDF (reference sequence).